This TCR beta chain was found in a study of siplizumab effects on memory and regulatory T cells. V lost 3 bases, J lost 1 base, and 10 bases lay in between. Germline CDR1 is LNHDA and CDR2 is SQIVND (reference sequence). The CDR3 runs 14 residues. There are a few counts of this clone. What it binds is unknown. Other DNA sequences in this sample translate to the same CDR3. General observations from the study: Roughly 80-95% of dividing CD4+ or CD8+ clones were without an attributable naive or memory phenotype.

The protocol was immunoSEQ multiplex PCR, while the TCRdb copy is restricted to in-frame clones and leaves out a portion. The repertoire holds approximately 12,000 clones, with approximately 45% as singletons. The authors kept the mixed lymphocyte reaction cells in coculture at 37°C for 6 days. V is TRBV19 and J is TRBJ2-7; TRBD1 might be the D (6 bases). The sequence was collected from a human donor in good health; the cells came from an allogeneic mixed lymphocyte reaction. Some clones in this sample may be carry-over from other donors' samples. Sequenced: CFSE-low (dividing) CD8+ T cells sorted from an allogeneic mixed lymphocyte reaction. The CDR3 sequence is CASSIGQGSYEQYF. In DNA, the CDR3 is TGTGCCAGTAGTATTGGTCAGGGGTCCTACGAGCAGTACTTC.